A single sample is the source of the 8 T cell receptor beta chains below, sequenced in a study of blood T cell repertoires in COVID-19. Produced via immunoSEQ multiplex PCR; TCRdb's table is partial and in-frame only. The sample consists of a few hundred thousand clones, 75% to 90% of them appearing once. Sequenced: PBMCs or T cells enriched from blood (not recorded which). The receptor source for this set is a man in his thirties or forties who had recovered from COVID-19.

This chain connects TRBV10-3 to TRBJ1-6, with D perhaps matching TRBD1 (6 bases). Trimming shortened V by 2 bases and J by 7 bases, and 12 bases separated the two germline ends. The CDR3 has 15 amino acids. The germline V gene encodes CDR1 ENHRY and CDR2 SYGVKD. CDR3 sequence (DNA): TGTGCCATCAGTGAGAATCAGGGGTCCAATTCACCCCTCCACTTT. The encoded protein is CAISENQGSNSPLHF.

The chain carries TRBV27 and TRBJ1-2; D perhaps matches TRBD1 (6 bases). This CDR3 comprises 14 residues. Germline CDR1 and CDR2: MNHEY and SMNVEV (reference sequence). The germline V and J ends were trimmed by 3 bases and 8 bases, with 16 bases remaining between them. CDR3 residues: CASSLAGAGRGYTF. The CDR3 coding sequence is TGTGCCAGCAGTTTGGCAGGGGCAGGCAGGGGCTACACCTTC.

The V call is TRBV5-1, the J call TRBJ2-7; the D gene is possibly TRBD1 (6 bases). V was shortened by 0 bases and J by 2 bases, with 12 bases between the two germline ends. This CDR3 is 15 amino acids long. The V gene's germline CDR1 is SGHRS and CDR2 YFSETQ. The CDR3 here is CASSLAGTTPYEQYF. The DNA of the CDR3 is TGCGCCAGCAGCTTGGCCGGGACAACTCCCTACGAGCAGTACTTC. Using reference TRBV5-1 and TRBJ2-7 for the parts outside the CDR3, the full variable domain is KAGVTQTPRYLIKTRGQQVTLSCSPISGHRSVSWYQQTPGQGLQFLFEYFSETQRNKGNFPGRFSGRQFSNSRSEMNVSTLELGDSALYLCASSLAGTTPYEQYFGPGTRLTVT.

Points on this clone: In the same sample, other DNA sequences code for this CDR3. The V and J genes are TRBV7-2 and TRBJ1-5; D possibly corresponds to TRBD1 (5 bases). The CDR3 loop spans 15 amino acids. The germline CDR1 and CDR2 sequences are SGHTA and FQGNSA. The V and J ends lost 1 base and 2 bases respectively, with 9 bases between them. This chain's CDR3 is CASSLVVGGNQPQHF. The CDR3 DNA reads TGTGCCAGCAGCTTAGTAGTAGGGGGCAATCAGCCCCAGCATTTT.

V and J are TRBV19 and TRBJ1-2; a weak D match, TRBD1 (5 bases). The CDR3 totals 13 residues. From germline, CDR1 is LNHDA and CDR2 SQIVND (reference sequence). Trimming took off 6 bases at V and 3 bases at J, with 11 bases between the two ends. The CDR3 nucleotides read TGTGCCAGTAGAAAAAAGACAGACTATGGCTACACCTTC. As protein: CASRKKTDYGYTF.

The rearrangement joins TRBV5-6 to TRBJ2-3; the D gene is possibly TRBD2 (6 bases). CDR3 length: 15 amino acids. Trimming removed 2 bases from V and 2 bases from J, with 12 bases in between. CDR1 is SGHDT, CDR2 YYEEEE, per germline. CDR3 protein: CASSLRQDYTDTQYF. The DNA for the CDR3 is TGTGCCAGCAGCTTACGGCAGGACTACACAGATACGCAGTATTTT.

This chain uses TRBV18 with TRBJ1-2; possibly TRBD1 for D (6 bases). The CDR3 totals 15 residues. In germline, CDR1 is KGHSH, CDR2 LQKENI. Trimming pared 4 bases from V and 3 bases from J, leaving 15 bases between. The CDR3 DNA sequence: TGTGCCAGCTCACGAACCTCGGACAGCCACTATGGCTACACCTTC. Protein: CASSRTSDSHYGYTF.

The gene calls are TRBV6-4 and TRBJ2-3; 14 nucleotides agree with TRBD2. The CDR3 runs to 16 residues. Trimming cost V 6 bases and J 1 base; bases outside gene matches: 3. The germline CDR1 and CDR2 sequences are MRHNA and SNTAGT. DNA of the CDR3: TGTGCCAGCAGCCCGGGACTAGCGGGGGGCACAGATACGCAGTATTTT. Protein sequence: CASSPGLAGGTDTQYF.